Shown below are 28 T cell receptor beta chains from a single sample sequenced in a study of PD-1 blockade in classical Hodgkin lymphoma. TCRdb keeps only in-frame clones here, not all; method: immunoSEQ multiplex PCR. The sample has about 23,000 clones, 90% seen once; the top ten hold roughly 0.43%. The time point was: newly diagnosed, previously untreated cHL patient sample. Negative magnetic selection isolated CD4+ T cells from thawed PBMCs. The specimen sequenced was CD4+ T cells from blood. These receptors all come from a human donor with classical Hodgkin lymphoma.

The chain employs TRBV6-6 and TRBJ2-7; D gene ambiguous. The germline V gene has CDR1 MNHNY and CDR2 SVGAGI (reference sequence). Trimming stripped 8 bases from V and 4 bases from J, with 6 bases between. This CDR3 is 10 amino acids long. CDR3 residues: CASGIYEQYF. DNA for the CDR3: TGTGCCAGCGGGATTTACGAGCAGTACTTC.

The chain carries TRBV28 and TRBJ2-5; 7 nucleotides align to TRBD1. This CDR3 has 14 residues. Germline CDR1 reads MDHEN; CDR2 reads SYDVKM. Unmatched junction bases numbered 7, after V lost 5 bases and J lost 4 bases. In DNA form, the CDR3 reads TGTGCCAGCAGTCCGGGACAGATGAGAGAGACCCAGTACTTC. Protein: CASSPGQMRETQYF.

This clone was observed a single time. The chain carries TRBV2 and TRBJ1-4; no definite D call. The CDR3 extends over 13 amino acids. Germline V gene data show CDR1 as SNHLY and CDR2 as FYNNEI. The ends were cut back, 6 bases at V and 4 bases at J, with 9 bases in the middle. This CDR3 reads CASRRASNEKLFF. In DNA form, the CDR3 reads TGTGCCAGCAGGCGGGCAAGTAATGAAAAACTGTTTTTT.

The J gene is TRBJ1-4, the V gene TRBV20-1; D remains unclear. V lost 6 bases and J 8 bases, leaving 10 bases between the germline ends. Germline V CDR1 and CDR2: DFQATT, SNEGSKA (reference sequence). CDR3 length: 11 amino acids. As DNA, the CDR3 is TGCAGTGCCCCACTTCTGGAAAAACTGTTTTTT. Amino acid sequence: CSAPLLEKLFF.

V and J are TRBV2 and TRBJ1-4; 7 nucleotides match TRBD1. The CDR3 is 13 residues long. The germline CDR1 and CDR2 sequences are SNHLY and FYNNEI. V gave up 9 bases and J gave up 7 bases; unmatched junction bases: 8. The DNA of the CDR3 is TGTGCCAGTCTTACAGGGGCAGGTGAAAAACTGTTTTTT. This codes for CASLTGAGEKLFF.

The V gene is TRBV27, the J gene TRBJ1-2, with no clear D. V lost 6 bases and J lost 0, with 14 bases in between. Germline V gene data show CDR1 as MNHEY and CDR2 as SMNVEV (reference sequence). The CDR3 totals 15 residues. CDR3 coding DNA: TGTGCCAGCAGCCGGAGTGACCGGCCTAACTATGGCTACACCTTC. It codes for CASSRSDRPNYGYTF.

The V and J genes are TRBV11-2 and TRBJ2-2, with a weak D call TRBD1 (5 bases). The CDR3 sequence is 18 residues long. Trimming took 4 bases from V and 5 from J, leaving 23 bases between them. Germline V lookup: CDR1 SGHAT, CDR2 FQNNGV. The DNA of the CDR3 is TGTGCCAGCAGCTCACTAAGGGGCGGAGTGCGAAGGACCGGGGAGCTGTTTTTT. Its protein product is CASSSLRGGVRRTGELFF.

The chain combines TRBV7-8 with TRBJ2-5; TRBD1 agrees at 7 bases. The closer fit of TRBJ2-7 to the DNA end suggests the J call may be wrong. The CDR3 contains 17 residues. Germline V lookup: CDR1 SGHVS, CDR2 FQNEAQ. The CDR3 coding sequence is TGTGCCAGCAGCTTAGCCCGATTCCGGGACAGAGACTACGAGCAGTACTTC. Protein: CASSLARFRDRDYEQYF.

Only one count was recorded for this clone. The V call is TRBV5-1, the J call TRBJ2-3; D unresolved. Trimming left V 1 base short and J 6 bases short, with 9 bases between. This CDR3 region has 13 residues. Per germline, CDR1 SGHRS and CDR2 YFSETQ. Here the CDR3 DNA reads TGCGCCAGCAGCTTGTGGGGTCGGGATACGCAGTATTTT. Amino acid sequence: CASSLWGRDTQYF.

This chain joins TRBV20-1 and TRBJ1-1, with unresolved D. The CDR3 has 11 amino acids. V lost 1 base to trimming and J lost 6 bases, with 6 bases between them. Germline V CDR1 and CDR2: DFQATT, SNEGSKA (reference sequence). The CDR3 protein is CSARAYSEAFF. CDR3 in DNA: TGCAGTGCTAGAGCCTATTCTGAAGCTTTCTTT.

The rearrangement uses TRBV6-5 and TRBJ2-1, with no clear D. The CDR3 has 12 amino acids. V lost 5 bases, J lost 5 bases, and 7 bases lay in between. Looked up from germline, CDR1 is MNHEY and CDR2 is SVGAGI. The CDR3 DNA reads as TGTGCCAGCAGTGGGATAAACAATGAGCAGTTCTTC. This translates into CASSGINNEQFF.

The chain uses TRBV25-1 and TRBJ1-2; no firm D call. The CDR3 is 12 residues long. Germline CDR1 MGHDK, CDR2 SYGVNS. Deletions cut 6 bases from V and 7 bases from J, with 12 bases between. CDR3 sequence reads: CASSGLPSGYTF. CDR3 nucleotides: TGTGCCAGCAGCGGGCTCCCGTCTGGCTACACCTTC.

This rearrangement joins TRBV6-1 to TRBJ1-2; TRBD1 might be the D (6 bases). V shed 8 bases and J shed 8 bases, with 21 bases lying between them. The CDR3 sequence is 14 residues long. The V gene's germline CDR1 is MNHNS and CDR2 SASEGT. CDR3 sequence: CASDRQEGVRGYTF. The CDR3 DNA reads TGTGCCAGCGACCGACAGGAGGGGGTGAGAGGCTACACCTTC.

V and J are TRBV30 and TRBJ2-3; TRBD2 matches at 12 bases. The CDR3 totals 18 residues. The germline gives CDR1 GTSNPN, CDR2 SVGIG (reference sequence). J gave up 2 bases and V 4 bases, and 13 bases lay outside the gene matches. CDR3 nucleotide sequence: TGTGCCTGGACGAGGACTCGGACTAGCGGGGTCCCCACAGATACGCAGTATTTT. It is translated as CAWTRTRTSGVPTDTQYF.

The chain couples TRBV7-8 to TRBJ1-4; no clear D. The germline CDR1 and CDR2 sequences are SGHVS and FQNEAQ. The CDR3 has 14 residues. Trimming took 0 bases from V and 5 from J, leaving 7 bases between them. CDR3 loop: CASSLARTNEKLFF. The CDR3 DNA is TGTGCCAGCAGCTTAGCGAGGACGAATGAAAAACTGTTTTTT.

V and J are TRBV7-3 and TRBJ1-1, with D unclear. Germline V gene data show CDR1 as SGHTA and CDR2 as FQGTGA. V gave up 2 bases and J gave up 5 bases, with 18 bases separating them. This CDR3 has 16 residues. The CDR3 DNA reads TGTGCCAGCAGCTTAGGGGAGGTCATACCCAAAACTGAAGCTTTCTTT. Encoded protein: CASSLGEVIPKTEAFF.

This clone was found once. This chain connects TRBV7-9 to TRBJ1-3; the D is unclear. The CDR3 spans 16 residues. From germline, CDR1 is SEHNR and CDR2 FQNEAQ (reference sequence). Trimming cost V 5 bases and J 0 bases, with 14 bases left between them. The CDR3: CASSVGPAVSGNTIYF. CDR3 nucleotides: TGTGCCAGCAGCGTAGGGCCAGCCGTCTCTGGAAACACCATATATTTT.

The chain joins TRBV5-6 to TRBJ1-5; 7 nucleotides line up with TRBD1. Germline V gene data show CDR1 as SGHDT and CDR2 as YYEEEE. This CDR3 is built from 17 residues. V trimming: 2 bases; J trimming: 4 bases; junction bases outside the gene matches: 12. CDR3 DNA: TGTGCCAGCAGCTTTCACCAGGGGGGGGGTTATAATCAGCCCCAGCATTTT. Amino acid sequence: CASSFHQGGGYNQPQHF.

V is TRBV7-8 and J is TRBJ1-2; D remains unclear. Trimming removed 1 base at V and 0 bases at J, with 6 bases between. The CDR3 totals 14 residues. The germline V gene encodes CDR1 SGHVS and CDR2 FQNEAQ. DNA for the CDR3: TGTGCCAGCAGCTTAGGGGAAGCTAACTATGGCTACACCTTC. Amino acid sequence: CASSLGEANYGYTF. Filled out from reference TRBV7-8 and TRBJ1-2, the complete variable domain reads GAGVSQSPRYKVAKRGQDVALRCDPISGHVSLFWYQQALGQGPEFLTYFQNEAQLDKSGLPSDRFFAERPEGSVSTLKIQRTQQEDSAVYLCASSLGEANYGYTFGSGTRLTVV.

This chain connects TRBV16 to TRBJ1-4; 8 bases line up with TRBD1. In germline, CDR1 is KGHSY, CDR2 FQNENV. This CDR3 contains 17 residues. J was trimmed by 7 bases and V by 4 bases; bases with no gene match: 14. The CDR3 here is CASSRGGTGPLSEKLFF. CDR3 nucleotides: TGTGCCAGCAGCCGAGGCGGGACAGGCCCTTTGTCTGAAAAACTGTTTTTT.

J is TRBJ2-2 and V is TRBV5-1, with D possibly matching TRBD1 (5 bases). The CDR3 runs 16 residues. CDR1 is SGHRS, CDR2 YFSETQ, per germline. Trimming pared 1 base from V and 2 bases from J, leaving 12 bases between. Here the CDR3 DNA reads TGCGCCAGCAGCTTGCAAGGGGTCCAAAACACCGGGGAGCTGTTTTTT. This translates into CASSLQGVQNTGELFF.

A single count supports this clone. The chain recombines TRBV7-3 with TRBJ1-1, with D uncertain. Trimming cost V 1 base and J 4 bases, with 16 bases left between them. The CDR3 extends over 16 amino acids. Germline CDR1 and CDR2: SGHTA and FQGTGA. The chain's CDR3 is CASSLIGGLGGTEAFF. CDR3 bases: TGTGCCAGCAGCTTAATCGGAGGGCTGGGCGGCACTGAAGCTTTCTTT. The full variable domain, in which reference TRBV7-3 and TRBJ1-1 provide the parts outside the CDR3, is GAGVSQTPSNKVTEKGKYVELRCDPISGHTALYWYRQSLGQGPEFLIYFQGTGAADDSGLPNDRFFAVRPEGSVSTLKIQRTERGDSAVYLCASSLIGGLGGTEAFFGQGTRLTVV.

The chain uses TRBV2 and TRBJ1-1; TRBD1 matches at 10 bases. Per the germline V gene, CDR1 is SNHLY and CDR2 is FYNNEI. The junction had 4 bases not matched to a gene; V was cut back by 2 bases and J by 4 bases. CDR3 length: 15 residues. CDR3 sequence (DNA): TGTGCCAGCAGTGAATTAGGACAGGGGGGCACTGAAGCTTTCTTT. This codes for CASSELGQGGTEAFF.

The chain combines TRBV29-1 with TRBJ1-4, with 10 bases aligning to TRBD1. CDR1 and CDR2 (germline): SQVTM, ANQGSEA. The V segment lost 6 bases and the J segment 1 base; nucleotides outside the gene matches: 14. This CDR3 is 18 amino acids long. In DNA form, the CDR3 reads TGCAGCGTACTAGGGGGACAGGGGTCCGTTGGAACTAATGAAAAACTGTTTTTT. It is translated as CSVLGGQGSVGTNEKLFF.

The chain uses TRBV27 and TRBJ2-1; TRBD1 might be the D (6 bases). The germline V and J ends were trimmed by 5 bases and 1 base, with 12 bases remaining between them. There are 15 residues in the CDR3. Germline assignment: CDR1 MNHEY and CDR2 SMNVEV (reference sequence). Here the CDR3 reads CASSPSDRSYNEQFF. The CDR3 DNA reads as TGTGCCAGCAGTCCCTCGGACAGATCCTACAATGAGCAGTTCTTC.

This chain connects TRBV28 to TRBJ1-5; no clear D gene. Germline V lookup: CDR1 MDHEN, CDR2 SYDVKM. CDR3 length: 12 amino acids. V dropped 4 bases and J dropped 5 bases, with 6 bases sitting between them. The CDR3 loop reads CASSSVHQPQHF. The DNA of the CDR3 is TGTGCCAGCAGTTCCGTCCATCAGCCCCAGCATTTT.

V is TRBV2 and J is TRBJ2-2; unclear D gene. CDR3 length: 15 amino acids. Deletions cut 4 bases from V and 2 bases from J, with 11 bases between. The germline gives CDR1 SNHLY, CDR2 FYNNEI. The CDR3 here is CASSVGRFNTGELFF. For the CDR3, the DNA is TGTGCCAGCAGTGTGGGCAGATTTAACACCGGGGAGCTGTTTTTT.

The rearrangement uses TRBV5-4 and TRBJ2-7; D call uncertain. The CDR3 is 12 residues long. Germline CDR1 and CDR2: SGHNT and YYREEE (reference sequence). V gave up 0 bases and J gave up 3 bases, with 4 bases separating them. The CDR3 sequence: CASSLAFYEQYF. The DNA of the CDR3 is TGTGCCAGCAGCTTGGCCTTCTACGAGCAGTACTTC.